This T cell receptor (beta chain) was identified in a study of blood T cell repertoires in COVID-19. As for the study in general: PBMCs, B-cell-depleted T cells, or T cells provided the cDNA or gDNA that made up the material.

Produced via immunoSEQ multiplex PCR; TCRdb's table is partial and in-frame only. Here the sample spans fewer than 4,000 clones, over 60% being singletons. The CDR3 consists of 16 residues. The germline CDR1 and CDR2 sequences are LNHDA and SQIVND (reference sequence). The junction had 12 bases not matched to a gene; V was cut back by 7 bases and J by 4 bases. The TCR originated in a human donor in a cohort sampled during active COVID-19. The source material was peripheral blood. The chain couples TRBV19 to TRBJ2-3; 9 bases fit TRBD1. The CDR3 loop is CASTPGGQGTADTQYF. The CDR3 nucleotides are TGTGCCAGTACCCCCGGGGGACAGGGAACGGCAGATACGCAGTATTTT.